A single sample gave rise to the 28 T cell receptor beta chains below, sequenced in a study of T cell repertoires in cytomegalovirus infection. From the reads, TCRdb called clonotypes with MiXCR, one entry per CDR3 protein. The table lists 450,000 to 600,000 distinct CDR3 sequences, under 55% of them singletons. Their antigens are not known. Sample: cultured PBMCs, taken from culture after CMV antigen stimulation. Every receptor here comes from a human donor in good health (CMV status not recorded). Some clones in this sample may be carry-over from other donors' samples.

The chain employs TRBV2 and TRBJ2-7; 10 positions agree with TRBD1. Germline V gene data show CDR1 as SNHLY and CDR2 as FYNNEI. This CDR3 has 13 amino acids. The J segment lost 6 bases and the V segment lost 4 bases, leaving 3 bases of the junction unmatched. CDR3 in DNA: TGTGCCAGCAGTGCTGACAGGGGGCGCGAGCAGTACTTC. It specifies CASSADRGREQYF.

The chain has TRBV7-6 and TRBJ1-1; 8 bases fit TRBD1. Germline V CDR1 and CDR2: SGHVS, FNYEAQ. The CDR3 is made up of 14 amino acids. V gave up 0 bases and J gave up 4 bases; unmatched junction bases: 1. This CDR3 reads CASSLADRGTEAFF. The DNA of the CDR3 is TGTGCCAGCAGCTTAGCAGACAGGGGCACTGAAGCTTTCTTT.

J is TRBJ2-7 and V is TRBV20-1; 10 positions match TRBD2. Germline values: CDR1 DFQATT, CDR2 SNEGSKA (reference sequence). This CDR3 has 14 amino acids. Trimming at V came to 4 bases and at J to 1 base, leaving 4 bases not matched to a gene. The CDR3 DNA follows: TGCAGTGCTATCCCGGGACTAGCGTCCTACGAGCAGTACTTC. This gives the protein CSAIPGLASYEQYF.

The gene calls are TRBV2 and TRBJ1-2; unclear D gene. Germline V lookup: CDR1 SNHLY, CDR2 FYNNEI. The CDR3 runs 15 residues. The V end lost 5 bases, the J end lost 4 bases, and 17 bases lay between the germline ends. CDR3 sequence (DNA): TGTGCCAGCAGTCTTCGGCAGCGCAGTGCCTATGGCTACACCTTC. It encodes CASSLRQRSAYGYTF.

The rearrangement uses TRBV18 and TRBJ1-2, with D tentatively TRBD1 (5 bases). CDR1 and CDR2 from the germline V gene are KGHSH and LQKENI. CDR3 length: 14 residues. V was shortened by 6 bases and J by 2 bases, with 13 bases between the two germline ends. CDR3 coding DNA: TGTGCCAGCTCGACCCCGGGGGGGAACTATGGCTACACCTTC. Translating it yields CASSTPGGNYGYTF.

The V and J genes are TRBV12-3 or TRBV12-4 and TRBJ2-5; D remains ambiguous. V lost 6 bases and J lost 1, with 9 bases in between. The CDR3 is made up of 13 amino acids. The CDR3 DNA reads as TGTGCCAGCAGGATCGTCACCCAAGAGACCCAGTACTTC. Its translation: CASRIVTQETQYF.

The chain couples TRBV10-3 to TRBJ2-5; D is perhaps TRBD1 (7 bases). The CDR3 has 13 amino acids. V was pared by 11 bases and J by 5 bases, with 18 bases between. The germline V gene has CDR1 ENHRY and CDR2 SYGVKD. This CDR3 reads CASGGTEAETQYF. DNA for the CDR3: TGTGCCTCAGGGGGGACGGAGGCTGAGACCCAGTACTTC.

This clonotype showed up just a few times. The chain employs TRBV19 and TRBJ2-3, with 7 bases that match TRBD1. This CDR3 has 16 amino acids. Germline V gene data show CDR1 as LNHDA and CDR2 as SQIVND (reference sequence). V lost 7 bases and J lost 2; bases outside the gene matches: 12. The CDR3 nucleotides read TGTGCCAGTACCAATTATAGGGACAGCAACACAGATACGCAGTATTTT. Amino acids: CASTNYRDSNTDTQYF.

This clonotype was seen once. The chain is built from TRBV5-5 and TRBJ2-7; D gene unclear. Trimming took 4 bases from V and 7 from J, leaving 9 bases between them. This CDR3 comprises 11 residues. Germline loops: CDR1 SGHKS, CDR2 YYEKEE (reference sequence). This chain's CDR3 is CASSHSIEQYF. The CDR3 DNA follows: TGTGCCAGCAGCCACTCTATAGAGCAGTACTTC.

There are a few counts of this clonotype. The V call is TRBV9, the J call TRBJ2-3; 12 bases agree with TRBD2. This CDR3 has 15 residues. After removal of 3 bases from V and 4 bases from J, the junction contained 3 bases not matched to a gene. CDR1 and CDR2 (germline): SGDLS, YYNGEE. CDR3 nucleotide sequence: TGTGCCAGCAGCGGACTAGCGGGGGACCCAGATACGCAGTATTTT. Its protein product is CASSGLAGDPDTQYF.

The chain links TRBV2 to TRBJ2-2; 8 bases are shared with TRBD2. Trimming removed 3 bases from V and 2 bases from J; junction bases left unmatched: 5. The germline V gene has CDR1 SNHLY and CDR2 FYNNEI. This CDR3 spans 16 amino acids. The CDR3 region is CASSDRSGVNTGELFF. The CDR3 DNA reads TGTGCCAGCAGTGATCGTAGCGGGGTTAACACCGGGGAGCTGTTTTTT.

The gene calls are TRBV6-8 and TRBJ1-3, with D possibly matching TRBD1 (6 bases). The CDR3 loop spans 14 amino acids. V shed 6 bases and J shed 2 bases, with 11 bases lying between them. Germline CDR1 MNHGY, CDR2 SAAAGT. The CDR3 reads CASSLQGPGNTIYF. The DNA of the CDR3 is TGTGCCAGCAGCTTACAGGGTCCTGGAAACACCATATATTTT.

In this sample, this clonotype turned up a few times. CDR3 region: CASRKEGAGTGELFF. The CDR3 region has the DNA TGTGCCAGCAGAAAGGAGGGGGCGGGCACCGGGGAGCTGTTTTTT. This chain joins TRBV7-2 and TRBJ2-2, with D perhaps matching TRBD1 (7 bases). The germline CDR1 and CDR2 sequences are SGHTA and FQGNSA. The CDR3 length is 15 residues. The V and J ends lost 6 bases and 4 bases respectively, with 15 bases between them. Drawing the rest from reference TRBV7-2 and TRBJ2-2, the complete variable domain is GAGVSQSPSNKVTEKGKDVELRCDPISGHTALYWYRQSLGQGLEFLIYFQGNSAPDKSGLPSDRFSAERTGGSVSTLTIQRTQQEDSAVYLCASRKEGAGTGELFFGEGSRLTVL.

Comment on this clonotype: Given the absence of the conserved phenylalanine or tryptophan at the CDR3 end, a read error is likely. It is unclear where the CDR3 begins or ends on the DNA, so no DNA is shown, and the CDR3 is as TCRdb lists it. The chain couples TRBV28 to TRBJ2-7; TRBD2 is the table's D call and was not checked against the DNA. Germline CDR1 and CDR2: MDHEN and SYDVKM. The CDR3 length equals 9 residues, ends included. The CDR3 loop is CASSLNRES.

This clonotype was seen a handful of times. The V call is TRBV7-9, the J call TRBJ2-7, with a possible D match to TRBD2 (7 bases). The germline V gene encodes CDR1 SEHNR and CDR2 FQNEAQ (reference sequence). CDR3 size: 20 residues. Deletions cut 0 bases from V and 6 bases from J, with 30 bases between. The CDR3 DNA is TGTGCCAGCAGCTTAGCCGCGGGACTGGGCGGGGGCCTGGGATCTAGCGAGCAGTACTTC. Translated, it gives CASSLAAGLGGGLGSSEQYF.

The CDR3 reads CASSPPTSGFFQETQYF. CDR3 bases: TGTGCCAGCAGCCCTCCAACTAGCGGGTTCTTCCAAGAGACCCAGTACTTC. The chain joins TRBV14 to TRBJ2-5; 9 nucleotides match TRBD2. Trimming at V came to 4 bases and at J to 1 base, leaving 10 bases not matched to a gene. CDR3 length equals 17 residues. Germline-derived CDR1 and CDR2 are SGHDN and FVKESK.

V is TRBV7-9 and J is TRBJ2-1; the match to TRBD2 covers 8 bases. This CDR3 has 16 residues. Germline V gene data show CDR1 as SEHNR and CDR2 as FQNEAQ (reference sequence). CDR3 DNA: TGTGCTTTAGAACTGGGGGTAGCGGGAACCTACAATGAGCAGTTCTTC. Encoded protein: CALELGVAGTYNEQFF.

This clonotype was seen a single time. J is TRBJ1-2 and V is TRBV6-1; 8 bases agree with TRBD1. The CDR3 is 14 residues long. Germline V gene data show CDR1 as MNHNS and CDR2 as SASEGT. With V trimmed by 7 bases and J by 8 bases, 12 bases remained unmatched. This CDR3 is CASMNGPGGFGYTF. DNA of the CDR3: TGTGCCAGCATGAATGGTCCAGGGGGCTTCGGCTACACCTTC.

This chain joins TRBV18 and TRBJ2-5, with 9 bases that match TRBD1. The germline CDR1 and CDR2 sequences are KGHSH and LQKENI. This CDR3 comprises 16 residues. Trimming at V came to 5 bases and at J to 4 bases, leaving 11 bases not matched to a gene. The CDR3 is CASSTQQGATGETQYF. CDR3 in DNA: TGTGCCAGCTCAACACAACAGGGGGCGACCGGAGAGACCCAGTACTTC.

This clonotype has just a few counts. The chain couples TRBV27 to TRBJ2-1, with D tentatively TRBD1 (5 bases). This CDR3 spans 15 amino acids. Between the trimmed V and J ends, which lost 3 bases and 9 bases, there was a span of 18 bases. Looked up from germline, CDR1 is MNHEY and CDR2 is SMNVEV (reference sequence). The CDR3 protein is CASSLMGTGRGEQFF. In DNA form, the CDR3 reads TGTGCCAGCAGTTTGATGGGAACAGGAAGGGGTGAGCAGTTCTTC.

The chain combines TRBV10-3 with TRBJ2-2; TRBD1 matches 9 bases. V shed 8 bases, J shed 4 bases, and the junction held 5 bases outside the gene matches. The CDR3 is 14 residues long. Per germline, CDR1 ENHRY and CDR2 SYGVKD. The CDR3 DNA follows: TGTGCCATCCTAAGACAGGGGGGCACCGGGGAGCTGTTTTTT. Amino acids: CAILRQGGTGELFF.

This clonotype was detected a few times. The chain links TRBV4-2 to TRBJ2-5; 11 bases line up with TRBD1. Germline CDR1 LGHNA, CDR2 YNFKEQ. Trimming cost V 1 base and J 5 bases; bases outside gene matches: 6. The CDR3 runs to 16 residues. The CDR3 DNA reads as TGTGCCAGCAGCCAAGTTGGGACAGGGGGTATTGAGACCCAGTACTTC. Its protein is CASSQVGTGGIETQYF.

In this sample, this clonotype turned up a few times. The genes are TRBV7-2 and TRBJ2-5; TRBD2 agrees at 9 bases. CDR1 is SGHTA and CDR2 is FQGNSA in the germline V gene. The CDR3 contains 15 residues. J was trimmed by 4 bases and V by 3 bases; bases with no gene match: 6. CDR3 sequence: CASSLAGGGAETQYF. In DNA form, the CDR3 reads TGTGCCAGCAGCTTGGCGGGCGGGGGGGCAGAGACCCAGTACTTC.

The count of this clonotype is one. The CDR3 spells CASSLVAGDNSPLHF. The CDR3 bases are TGTGCCAGCAGTTTAGTAGCGGGGGACAATTCACCCCTCCACTTT. The chain carries TRBV12-3 or TRBV12-4 and TRBJ1-6, with D perhaps matching TRBD1 (5 bases). The CDR3 spans 15 residues. V lost 1 base and J 7 bases, leaving 11 bases between the germline ends.

The V call is TRBV27, the J call TRBJ2-1; TRBD2 agrees at 7 bases. The V gene's germline CDR1 is MNHEY and CDR2 SMNVEV (reference sequence). This CDR3 contains 15 residues. The junction had 6 bases not matched to a gene; V was cut back by 1 base and J by 6 bases. CDR3 sequence reads: CASSLWVAGGNEQFF. CDR3 in DNA: TGTGCCAGCAGTTTATGGGTAGCGGGTGGCAATGAGCAGTTCTTC.

This clonotype was seen more than once but under ten times. The chain carries TRBV27 and TRBJ1-5; D not resolved. V was pared by 2 bases and J by 6 bases, with 11 bases between. The CDR3 is 14 amino acids. Germline assignment: CDR1 MNHEY and CDR2 SMNVEV (reference sequence). CDR3 amino acids: CASSLLGGVQPQHF. Here the CDR3 DNA reads TGTGCCAGCAGTTTACTGGGCGGGGTTCAGCCCCAGCATTTT.

This chain uses TRBV11-2 with TRBJ2-1, with D unclear. The germline gives CDR1 SGHAT, CDR2 FQNNGV. The CDR3 totals 15 residues. Trimming removed 3 bases from V and 3 bases from J, with 12 bases in between. The CDR3 DNA follows: TGTGCCAGCAGCTTTGTCGCCACCCTCTACAATGAGCAGTTCTTC. This translates into CASSFVATLYNEQFF.

This clonotype occurred many times. The V call is TRBV7-2, the J call TRBJ2-3, with TRBD2 as a possible D gene (6 bases). V was shortened by 2 bases and J by 1 base, with 13 bases between the two germline ends. The CDR3 length is 16 residues. The germline V gene encodes CDR1 SGHTA and CDR2 FQGNSA. CDR3 protein: CASSLFAGPGTDTQYF. CDR3 nucleotides: TGTGCCAGCAGCTTATTCGCGGGACCGGGCACAGATACGCAGTATTTT. Drawing the rest from reference TRBV7-2 and TRBJ2-3, the complete variable domain is GAGVSQSPSNKVTEKGKDVELRCDPISGHTALYWYRQSLGQGLEFLIYFQGNSAPDKSGLPSDRFSAERTGGSVSTLTIQRTQQEDSAVYLCASSLFAGPGTDTQYFGPGTRLTVL.